This T cell receptor beta chain was identified during a study of T cells in localized non-small cell lung cancer. TCRdb's copy holds only in-frame clones and misses some; the assay was immunoSEQ multiplex PCR. The sample lists fewer than 45,000 clones; around nine tenths were seen once. Germline V CDR1 and CDR2: SGHRS, YFSETQ. The CDR3 is made up of 16 amino acids. Germline trimming cut 4 bases from V and 8 bases from J; bases unmatched to any gene: 14. This sequence originates from a female donor at least 60 years old with stage I squamous cell lung carcinoma. The material sequenced was peripheral blood, taken before any cancer treatment. The V call is TRBV5-1, the J call TRBJ2-1; 8 bases line up with TRBD2. CDR3 nucleotides: TGCGCCAGCAGCCCCGGGGGAAGCGGGAGTTTCGATGAGCAGTTCTTC. This gives the protein CASSPGGSGSFDEQFF.